This T cell receptor beta chain was identified in a study of T cells after yellow fever vaccination. This clonotype was counted many times. The target antigen is unknown. Production of TCR cDNA was by 5'RACE template switching, which also added a universal primer site and UMIs. TCRdb independently ran MiXCR on the 5' RACE reads; one entry per CDR3 protein. The table lists a few hundred thousand distinct CDR3 sequences, around 8.6% of them singletons, with about 3.7% in the top ten. The study's findings and limits: In post-booster samples, most primary-vaccination clones reappeared (roughly 96% CD4, 75% to 90% CD8). FACS-sorted repertoires might harbor abundant contaminating clonotypes from the bulk population.

Germline V gene lookup returns CDR1 SGHTA and CDR2 FQGNSA. V gave up 4 bases and J gave up 0 bases, with 7 bases separating them. This CDR3 is built from 14 residues. The chain joins TRBV7-2 to TRBJ1-5, with D uncertain. The sample in question was CD4+ T cells sorted from PBMCs, obtained 5 days after the yellow fever booster vaccination. The sequence was obtained from a man aged 18 to 35 who received the YFV17D yellow fever vaccine. The CDR3 loop is CASSSDHSNQPQHF. The CDR3 coding sequence is TGTGCCAGCAGCTCCGACCATAGCAATCAGCCCCAGCATTTT.